This T cell receptor beta chain originates from a study of cytomegalovirus exposure and HLA in healthy donors. Study information: HLA-typed donors contributed 65 million to 85 million unique TCRs, which were held in an early data release. General study points: With DRB1 most and HLA-C fewest, TCR association rates differed between HLA loci in a later analysis. An ancestry cluster, one associated with Asian ancestry, reportedly showed fewer N-insertions than the approximately 670-donor mean in a later analysis. It was taken for granted in presence/absence analyses that sequencing depth across donors was roughly uniform.

The PCR made use of 60 Vbeta and 13 Jbeta primers. The repertoire was sequenced with immunoSEQ multiplex PCR; TCRdb's copy has only in-frame clones and lacks some. The sample carries more than 80,000 clones, roughly 73% recorded once. Regarding this clone: Its specificity is not known.

This receptor was obtained from a man in his forties or fifties in good health and CMV-seronegative. Sequenced: PBMCs.

CDR3 protein: CASSQVLRVSPLHF. In DNA form, the CDR3 reads TGCGCCAGCAGCCAAGTATTGCGGGTTTCACCCCTCCACTTT. This chain uses TRBV4-1 with TRBJ1-6; D call uncertain. The germline V gene encodes CDR1 MGHRA and CDR2 YSYEKL. The CDR3 sequence is 14 residues long. V gave up 1 base and J gave up 9 bases, with 10 bases separating them.